The TCR beta chain described here comes from a study of control samples from healthy donors and cancer patients. The CDR3 has 16 residues. V dropped 4 bases and J dropped 0 bases, with 13 bases sitting between them. Germline values: CDR1 MNHNS, CDR2 SASEGT. Sequencing was performed with immunoSEQ multiplex PCR; in TCRdb, only in-frame clones are kept and a portion is missing. The table shows approximately 50,000 clones, with around 90% occurring only once. Material: PBMCs. This clonotype was obtained from a man in his sixties with head and neck cancer. V gene TRBV6-1 combines with J gene TRBJ1-5; tentative D call: TRBD1 (6 bases). This chain's CDR3 is CASSGTGAGSNQPQHF. The CDR3 region has the DNA TGTGCCAGCAGTGGGACGGGGGCTGGTAGCAATCAGCCCCAGCATTTT.